This T cell receptor beta chain came from a study of tissue T cells after allogeneic stem cell transplantation. CDR1 SEHNR and CDR2 FQNEAQ come from the germline V gene (reference sequence). The V end lost 1 base, the J end lost 2 bases, and 9 bases lay between the germline ends. This CDR3 contains 15 residues. Sequencing used immunoSEQ multiplex PCR; TCRdb keeps in-frame clones, though not all of them. The data show 510 or so clones, with about four fifths seen just once and over 11% held by the top ten. The source of this sequence is a male patient aged 35-69 years with steroid-refractory graft-versus-host disease after an allogeneic stem cell transplant. These T cells may partly come from the graft donor. The chain couples TRBV7-9 to TRBJ1-5, with D uncertain. Here the sequenced sample was liver tissue, taken at autopsy. CDR3: CASSLGFGGNQPQHF. The CDR3 bases are TGTGCCAGCAGCTTAGGATTCGGGGGCAATCAGCCCCAGCATTTT.